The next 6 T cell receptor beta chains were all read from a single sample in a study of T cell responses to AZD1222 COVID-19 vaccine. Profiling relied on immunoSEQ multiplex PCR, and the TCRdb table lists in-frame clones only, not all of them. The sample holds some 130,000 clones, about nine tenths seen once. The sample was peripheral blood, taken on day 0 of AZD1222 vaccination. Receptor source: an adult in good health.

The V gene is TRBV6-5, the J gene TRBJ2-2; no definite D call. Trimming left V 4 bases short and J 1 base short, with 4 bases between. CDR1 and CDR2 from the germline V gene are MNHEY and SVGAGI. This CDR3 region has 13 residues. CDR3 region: CASSFRNTGELFF. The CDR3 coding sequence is TGTGCCAGCAGTTTTAGGAACACCGGGGAGCTGTTTTTT.

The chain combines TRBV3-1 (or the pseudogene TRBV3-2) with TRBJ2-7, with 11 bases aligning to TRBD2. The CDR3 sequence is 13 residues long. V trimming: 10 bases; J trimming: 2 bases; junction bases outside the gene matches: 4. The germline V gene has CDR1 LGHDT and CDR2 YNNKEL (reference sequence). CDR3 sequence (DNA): TGTGCCACTAGACTAGCGGGGACCTACGAGCAGTACTTC. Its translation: CATRLAGTYEQYF.

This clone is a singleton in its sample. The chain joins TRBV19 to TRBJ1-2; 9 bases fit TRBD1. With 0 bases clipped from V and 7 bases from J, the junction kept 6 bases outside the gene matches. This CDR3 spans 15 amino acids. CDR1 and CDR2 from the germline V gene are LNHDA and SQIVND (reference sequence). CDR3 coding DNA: TGTGCCAGTAGTATAGACGGGACAGGGTTAGGTGGCTACACCTTC. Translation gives CASSIDGTGLGGYTF.

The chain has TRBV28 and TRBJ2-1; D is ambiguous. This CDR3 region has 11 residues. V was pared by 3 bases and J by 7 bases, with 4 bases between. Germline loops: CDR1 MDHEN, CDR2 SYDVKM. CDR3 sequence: CASSFPNEQFF. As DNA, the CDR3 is TGTGCCAGCAGTTTCCCTAATGAGCAGTTCTTC.

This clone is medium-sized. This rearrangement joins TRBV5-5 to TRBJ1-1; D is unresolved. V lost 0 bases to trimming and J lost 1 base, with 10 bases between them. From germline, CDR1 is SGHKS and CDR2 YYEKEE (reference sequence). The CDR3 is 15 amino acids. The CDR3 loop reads CASSLAPGENTEAFF. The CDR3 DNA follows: TGTGCCAGCAGCTTGGCCCCCGGGGAGAACACTGAAGCTTTCTTT. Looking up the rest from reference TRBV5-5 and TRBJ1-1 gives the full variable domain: DAGVTQSPTHLIKTRGQQVTLRCSPISGHKSVSWYQQVLGQGPQFIFQYYEKEERGRGNFPDRFSARQFPNYSSELNVNALLLGDSALYLCASSLAPGENTEAFFGQGTRLTVV.

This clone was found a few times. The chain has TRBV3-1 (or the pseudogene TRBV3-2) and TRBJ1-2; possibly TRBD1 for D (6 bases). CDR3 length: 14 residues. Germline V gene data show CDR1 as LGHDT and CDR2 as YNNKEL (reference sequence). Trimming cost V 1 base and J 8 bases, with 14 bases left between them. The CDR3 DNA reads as TGTGCCAGCAGCCAAGCTGGGGGGGGGCAAGGCTACACCTTC. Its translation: CASSQAGGGQGYTF.